This is a list of T cell receptor beta chains from one sample in a study of cytomegalovirus exposure and HLA in healthy donors. Sequencing used immunoSEQ multiplex PCR; TCRdb keeps in-frame clones, though not all of them. The table includes 150,000 to 200,000 clones, about 96% detected once. Sample: PBMCs. The source is a woman between 18 and 30 years old in good health and CMV-seronegative. CDR3s include the opening cysteine and the closing phenylalanine or tryptophan. The D gene is left open where the match is weak. Clone size appears in some rows only: once, few, many, or a class for an expanded clone.

len,v_gene,j_gene,d_gene,abundance,CDR3aa,CDR3nt
16,TRBV6-6,TRBJ1-5,TRBD1,.,CASRYTGQGSNQPQHF,TGTGCCAGCAGGTATACGGGACAGGGGAGCAATCAGCCCCAGCATTTT
16,TRBV9,TRBJ2-5,TRBD2,.,CASSVGLAGGRETQYF,TGTGCCAGCAGCGTAGGGCTAGCGGGGGGGAGAGAGACCCAGTACTTC
15,TRBV9,TRBJ2-3,.,.,CASSVEWGEADTQYF,TGTGCCAGCAGCGTAGAGTGGGGGGAGGCAGATACGCAGTATTTT
14,TRBV5-1,TRBJ1-3,.,.,CASSSGGQGNTIYF,TGCGCCAGCAGCTCGGGGGGACAAGGAAACACCATATATTTT
16,TRBV5-1,TRBJ2-1,.,.,CASSKTVSGAYNEQFF,TGCGCCAGCAGCAAGACAGTCTCAGGGGCCTACAATGAGCAGTTCTTC
15,TRBV10-3,TRBJ2-3,TRBD2,.,CAIAGTSLRTDTQYF,TGTGCCATCGCCGGGACTAGCCTAAGGACAGATACGCAGTATTTT
16,TRBV4-1,TRBJ2-5,TRBD2,.,CASSQVGSGGGETQYF,TGCGCCAGCAGCCAAGTGGGTAGCGGGGGTGGAGAGACCCAGTACTTC
14,TRBV30,TRBJ2-5,TRBD2,.,CAWSHMGLVETQYF,TGTGCCTGGAGCCACATGGGACTAGTAGAGACCCAGTACTTC
17,TRBV4-3,TRBJ1-1,.,.,CASSQAPGTLGITEAFF,TGCGCCAGCAGCCAAGCTCCGGGGACTCTTGGGATCACTGAAGCTTTCTTT
14,TRBV6-5,TRBJ1-2,.,.,CASSYSGRGYGYTF,TGTGCCAGCAGTTACTCTGGCCGGGGGTATGGCTACACCTTC
13,TRBV9,TRBJ1-2,.,.,CASSARAGNGYTF,TGTGCCAGCAGCGCACGAGCAGGGAATGGCTACACCTTC
15,TRBV7-8,TRBJ2-1,TRBD1,.,CASSFEGQGEDEQFF,TGTGCCAGCAGCTTCGAGGGACAGGGTGAGGATGAGCAGTTCTTC
15,TRBV13,TRBJ2-5,.,.,CASSLRGAQQETQYF,TGTGCCAGCAGCTTGCGCGGGGCCCAACAAGAGACCCAGTACTTC
16,TRBV13,TRBJ2-7,TRBD1,once,CASSPVVPGQDYEQYF,TGTGCCAGCAGCCCCGTCGTCCCGGGACAGGACTACGAGCAGTACTTC
12,TRBV19,TRBJ2-1,.,once,CASGTGLDEQFF,TGTGCCAGTGGTACAGGGCTCGACGAGCAGTTCTTC
18,TRBV18,TRBJ2-7,TRBD2,once,CASSPRGLAGGLLYEQYF,TGTGCCAGCTCACCAAGGGGACTAGCGGGGGGCCTCCTCTACGAGCAGTACTTC
16,TRBV9,TRBJ2-1,TRBD1,.,CASSVGEAGGWDEQFF,TGTGCCAGCAGCGTAGGGGAGGCAGGGGGCTGGGATGAGCAGTTCTTC
14,TRBV7-7,TRBJ2-5,.,once,CASSRHSIGETQYF,TGTGCTAGCAGTCGACACTCCATCGGAGAGACCCAGTACTTC
14,TRBV27,TRBJ2-2,.,.,CASSLRQGTGELFF,TGTGCCAGCAGTTTACGGCAGGGGACCGGGGAGCTGTTTTTT
15,TRBV18,TRBJ2-5,TRBD1,.,CASSPDRFRGETQYF,TGTGCCAGCTCACCGGACAGGTTTCGGGGAGAGACCCAGTACTTC
14,TRBV7-2,TRBJ2-1,.,.,CASSLEKRLNEQFF,TGTGCCAGCAGCTTAGAGAAGCGGCTTAATGAGCAGTTCTTC
13,TRBV9,TRBJ2-2,.,.,CASSIGPLGELFF,TGTGCCAGCAGCATTGGCCCTCTGGGGGAGCTGTTTTTT
16,TRBV18,TRBJ2-3,.,once,CASSVQGPGGTDTQYF,TGTGCCAGCTCAGTCCAGGGACCGGGGGGCACAGATACGCAGTATTTT
13,TRBV7-9,TRBJ2-7,.,.,CASSLVSPGEQYF,TGTGCCAGCAGCTTAGTGTCCCCAGGGGAGCAGTACTTC
13,TRBV5-6,TRBJ2-7,TRBD1,.,CASSLDRVYEQYF,TGTGCCAGCAGTTTAGACAGGGTCTACGAGCAGTACTTC
12,TRBV7-2,TRBJ2-3,.,.,CASRGSWDTQYF,TGTGCCAGCCGAGGATCCTGGGATACGCAGTATTTT
16,TRBV5-5,TRBJ1-3,TRBD1,.,CASSSDRGTKGNTIYF,TGTGCCAGCAGCTCCGACAGGGGGACGAAAGGAAACACCATATATTTT
14,TRBV28,TRBJ1-2,TRBD1,.,CASRRDSGPYGYTF,TGTGCCAGCAGACGGGACAGCGGGCCCTATGGCTACACCTTC
15,TRBV19,TRBJ2-1,TRBD1,.,CASSLTGLTYNEQFF,TGTGCCAGTAGTTTGACAGGGCTGACCTACAATGAGCAGTTCTTC
15,TRBV4-3,TRBJ2-2,TRBD1,.,CASSRDRAPTGELFF,TGCGCCAGCAGTCGGGACAGGGCACCCACCGGGGAGCTGTTTTTT
14,TRBV19,TRBJ1-2,.,.,CASSIESGNYGYTF,TGTGCCAGTAGTATAGAGTCGGGGAACTATGGCTACACCTTC
15,TRBV7-9,TRBJ2-3,.,.,CASSPTGLGTDTQYF,TGTGCCAGCAGTCCTACAGGTTTGGGCACAGATACGCAGTATTTT
15,TRBV30,TRBJ2-3,.,.,CAWSVRGGGLYTQYF,TGTGCCTGGAGTGTCCGAGGGGGGGGGCTATATACGCAGTATTTT
14,TRBV18,TRBJ1-1,.,.,CASSPASQNTEAFF,TGTGCCAGCTCACCTGCGTCGCAGAACACTGAAGCTTTCTTT
15,TRBV5-4,TRBJ2-3,TRBD2,.,CASSSSGGAGDTQYF,TGTGCCAGCTCCTCTAGCGGGGGGGCCGGAGATACGCAGTATTTT
16,TRBV6-1,TRBJ1-2,.,.,CASSVNLKGQNYGYTF,TGTGCCAGCAGTGTAAATCTCAAGGGGCAGAACTATGGCTACACCTTC
16,TRBV10-3,TRBJ2-2,.,.,CAISVGTGTNTGELFF,TGTGCCATCAGTGTCGGGACTGGAACCAACACCGGGGAGCTGTTTTTT
13,TRBV7-2,TRBJ2-1,TRBD1,.,CASRSTGTGEQFF,TGTGCCAGCAGATCGACAGGGACGGGTGAGCAGTTCTTC
14,TRBV19,TRBJ1-6,TRBD1,.,CASSTDRVNSPLHF,TGTGCCAGTAGTACGGACAGGGTCAATTCACCCCTCCACTTT
15,TRBV6-5,TRBJ2-2,.,.,CASSSEGLYTGELFF,TGTGCCAGCAGTTCCGAGGGACTTTACACCGGGGAGCTGTTTTTT
15,TRBV6-5,TRBJ1-2,.,.,CASSPGRGASYGYTF,TGTGCCAGCAGCCCCGGACGGGGGGCCTCCTATGGCTACACCTTC
12,TRBV6-5,TRBJ2-3,TRBD2,.,CATGTSGNTQYF,TGTGCCACCGGGACTAGCGGGAATACGCAGTATTTT
15,TRBV18,TRBJ2-7,.,.,CASSRNSGVIYEQYF,TGTGCCAGCTCACGAAACTCCGGGGTTATCTACGAGCAGTACTTC
12,TRBV6-1,TRBJ1-2,.,once,CASTLDIYGYTF,TGTGCCAGCACCCTCGACATCTATGGCTACACCTTC
14,TRBV30,TRBJ1-1,TRBD1,.,CAWSGGQGYTEAFF,TGTGCCTGGAGTGGTGGACAGGGGTACACTGAAGCTTTCTTT
16,TRBV6-5,TRBJ2-3,TRBD2,once,CASSYGAGGLTDTQYF,TGTGCCAGCAGTTACGGAGCGGGGGGGCTCACAGATACGCAGTATTTT
15,TRBV9,TRBJ1-2,TRBD1,.,CASSAPTGYPLGYTF,TGTGCCAGCAGCGCCCCGACAGGGTATCCCCTTGGCTACACCTTC
12,TRBV11-2,TRBJ1-1,.,.,CASSLAGTEAFF,TGTGCCAGCAGCTTAGCGGGAACTGAAGCTTTCTTT
22,TRBV4-2,TRBJ2-3,TRBD2,.,CASSQALGLAGGRRGSTDTQYF,TGTGCCAGCAGCCAAGCCCTAGGACTAGCGGGGGGGCGTCGGGGGTCCACAGATACGCAGTATTTT
16,TRBV5-4,TRBJ1-3,.,.,CASSLAGQGTGNTIYF,TGTGCCAGCAGCTTGGCCGGGCAGGGGACAGGAAACACCATATATTTT
15,TRBV5-6,TRBJ1-2,.,.,CASSLRSWTSEGYTF,TGTGCCAGCAGCTTGAGGAGTTGGACAAGCGAGGGCTACACCTTC
17,TRBV7-6,TRBJ2-6,.,.,CASSYRGPSSGANVLTF,TGTGCCAGCTCCTATAGGGGCCCGAGCTCTGGGGCCAACGTCCTGACTTTC
15,TRBV5-1,TRBJ2-1,TRBD2,.,CASSYLAGLENEQFF,TGCGCCAGCAGCTATCTAGCGGGGCTCGAGAATGAGCAGTTCTTC
15,TRBV7-8,TRBJ2-7,.,.,CASSLGGRGSYEQYF,TGTGCCAGCAGCTTAGGGGGCAGGGGTTCCTACGAGCAGTACTTC
15,TRBV2,TRBJ1-5,TRBD1,.,CASSSWTGDNQPQHF,TGTGCCAGCAGTTCATGGACAGGCGACAATCAGCCCCAGCATTTT
16,TRBV4-3,TRBJ2-3,TRBD2,.,CASSQETSGGTDTQYF,TGCGCCAGCAGCCAAGAGACTAGCGGGGGCACAGATACGCAGTATTTT
14,TRBV7-9,TRBJ1-2,TRBD1,.,CASSLGGQGYGYTF,TGTGCCAGCAGCTTAGGCGGACAGGGCTATGGCTACACCTTC